This is a list of T cell receptor beta chains from one sample in a study of cytomegalovirus exposure and HLA in healthy donors. Generated by immunoSEQ multiplex PCR, the TCRdb table keeps only in-frame clones and is missing some. The sample carries 200,000 to 250,000 clones, under 85% recorded once. The material sequenced was PBMCs. The receptors were sampled from a man in his fifties in good health and CMV-seronegative. Each CDR3 is given with its conserved first and last residue. The D gene is left open where the match is weak. Rows give clone size only sometimes, using once, few, many, or a class for an expanded clone.

size | J | V | D | CDR3 | DNA
- | TRBJ2-7 | TRBV7-2 | TRBD2 | CASSRPSGSGEQYF | TGTGCCAGCAGCCGGCCTAGCGGGAGTGGCGAGCAGTACTTC
- | TRBJ1-6 | TRBV5-1 | TRBD1 | CASSFSIRGLSPLHF | TGCGCCAGCAGCTTTTCGATCAGGGGGCTCTCACCCCTCCACTTT
few | TRBJ1-1 | TRBV7-2 | TRBD1 | CASSFRQGVTEAFF | TGTGCCAGCAGCTTCAGACAGGGGGTCACTGAAGCTTTCTTT
few | TRBJ2-3 | TRBV4-1 | TRBD2 | CASSQDRTSGQNTQYF | TGCGCCAGCAGCCAAGATCGGACTAGCGGGCAAAATACGCAGTATTTT
- | TRBJ1-2 | TRBV29-1 | TRBD1 | CSASSGTEYGYTF | TGCAGCGCATCCTCCGGGACAGAGTATGGCTACACCTTC
few | TRBJ2-4 | TRBV19 | TRBD1 | CASSMATGVDLKNIQYF | TGTGCCAGTAGTATGGCTACAGGGGTTGATTTGAAAAACATTCAGTACTTC
- | TRBJ2-1 | TRBV18 | TRBD1 | CASSQTGAYNEQFF | TGTGCCAGCTCACAGACAGGGGCCTACAATGAGCAGTTCTTC
- | TRBJ1-4 | TRBV9 | - | CASSPRPTATNEKLFF | TGTGCCAGCAGCCCCCGCCCAACAGCAACTAATGAAAAACTGTTTTTT
- | TRBJ1-4 | TRBV9 | - | CASSVGPVNEKLFF | TGTGCCAGCAGCGTAGGCCCGGTTAATGAAAAACTGTTTTTT
- | TRBJ2-7 | TRBV4-2 | TRBD2 | CASSLRLARDEQYF | TGTGCCAGCAGCCTTCGACTAGCCCGGGACGAGCAGTACTTC
- | TRBJ1-1 | TRBV30 | - | CAWSEVAAANFRGTEAFF | TGTGCCTGGAGCGAAGTGGCAGCGGCCAACTTTAGGGGGACTGAAGCTTTCTTT
- | TRBJ2-7 | TRBV25-1 | - | CASSSVGGGEQYF | TGTGCCAGCAGTTCAGTGGGGGGTGGCGAGCAGTACTTC
- | TRBJ2-7 | TRBV5-1 | - | CASSLGITGYEQYF | TGCGCCAGCAGCTTGGGTATTACCGGGTACGAGCAGTACTTC
medium-sized | TRBJ2-7 | TRBV30 | - | CAWSDGASSYEQYF | TGTGCCTGGAGTGACGGTGCGAGCTCCTACGAGCAGTACTTC
- | TRBJ1-6 | TRBV5-1 | TRBD1 | CASSEIGTATANSPLHF | TGCGCCAGCAGCGAAATCGGGACAGCCACTGCCAATTCACCCCTCCACTTT
- | TRBJ2-3 | TRBV7-9 | TRBD2 | CASSERLAGITDTQYF | TGTGCCAGCAGCGAACGACTAGCGGGAATCACAGATACGCAGTATTTT
few | TRBJ2-1 | TRBV19 | - | CASSSLAGNEQFF | TGTGCCAGTAGTTCCTTGGCAGGCAATGAGCAGTTCTTC
- | TRBJ1-5 | TRBV15 | - | CATSREPVVNSNQPQHF | TGTGCCACCAGCAGAGAGCCGGTGGTAAATAGCAATCAGCCCCAGCATTTT
few | TRBJ1-2 | TRBV7-2 | - | CASSLSRGYTF | TGTGCCAGCAGCTTAAGCCGTGGCTACACCTTC
- | TRBJ2-1 | TRBV29-1 | TRBD2 | CSAAGTSDPMGDNEQFF | TGCAGCGCTGCCGGGACTAGCGACCCCATGGGGGACAATGAGCAGTTCTTC
- | TRBJ1-3 | TRBV28 | - | CASSSSPTGNTIYF | TGTGCCAGCAGTTCATCCCCCACTGGAAACACCATATATTTT
- | TRBJ2-7 | TRBV27 | - | CASSPQGTSSYEQYF | TGTGCCAGCAGCCCACAGGGAACCAGCTCCTACGAGCAGTACTTC
- | TRBJ2-7 | TRBV20-1 | TRBD1 | CSTGVHEQYF | TGCAGTACAGGGGTTCACGAGCAGTACTTC
- | TRBJ1-5 | TRBV19 | - | CASDTGFGQPQHF | TGTGCCAGCGATACAGGGTTCGGTCAGCCCCAGCATTTT
- | TRBJ1-5 | TRBV6-1 | - | CASQGRYNQPQHF | TGTGCCAGCCAGGGCAGGTACAATCAGCCCCAGCATTTT
- | TRBJ2-7 | TRBV7-9 | - | CASSSDRDKLYEQYF | TGTGCCAGCAGCTCCGACCGGGACAAGCTTTACGAGCAGTACTTC
- | TRBJ1-5 | TRBV28 | - | CASSFPADSSNQPQHF | TGTGCCAGCAGTTTTCCCGCCGACAGTTCCAATCAGCCCCAGCATTTT
- | TRBJ2-3 | TRBV29-1 | - | CSVDWREGADTQYF | TGCAGCGTTGACTGGCGGGAAGGCGCAGATACGCAGTATTTT
- | TRBJ1-3 | TRBV4-1 | - | CASSQDGGNPGNTIYF | TGCGCCAGCAGCCAAGATGGGGGGAATCCTGGAAACACCATATATTTT
- | TRBJ2-5 | TRBV13 | - | CASSLSRAETQYF | TGTGCCAGCAGCTTATCGAGGGCAGAGACCCAGTACTTC
few | TRBJ2-3 | TRBV5-1 | - | CASSLAPSSGGTQYF | TGCGCCAGCAGCTTGGCTCCTAGCTCCGGGGGTACGCAGTATTTT
- | TRBJ1-2 | TRBV9 | - | CASSVEDRNYGYTF | TGTGCCAGCAGCGTGGAAGACAGGAACTATGGCTACACCTTC
- | TRBJ2-2 | TRBV6-5 | TRBD2 | CASSTGLAFAGELFF | TGTGCCAGCAGTACTGGACTAGCGTTCGCCGGGGAGCTGTTTTTT
- | TRBJ1-1 | TRBV2 | - | CASSERQAKNTEAFF | TGTGCCAGCAGTGAGCGACAGGCGAAGAACACTGAAGCTTTCTTT
- | TRBJ1-5 | TRBV7-3 | - | CASSFRDYNQPQHF | TGTGCCAGCAGCTTCCGGGACTACAATCAGCCCCAGCATTTT
- | TRBJ2-1 | TRBV28 | - | CASSHASGDYNEQFF | TGTGCCAGCAGCCATGCTTCCGGGGACTACAATGAGCAGTTCTTC
- | TRBJ2-7 | TRBV28 | TRBD1 | CASRTPGQGPYEQYF | TGTGCCAGCAGGACCCCGGGACAGGGCCCCTACGAGCAGTACTTC